This T cell receptor beta chain was identified during a study of shared clonotypes between healthy human individuals. Libraries were prepared by immunoSEQ multiplex PCR; TCRdb keeps only in-frame clonotypes and omits some of them. The sample carries some 1 million clones, more than 60% recorded once. J was trimmed by 6 bases and V by 1 base; bases with no gene match: 7. The CDR3 has 17 amino acids. CDR1 and CDR2 from the germline V gene are SGHTA and FQGTGA. Points on this clone: Its matching antigen is unknown.

Findings and caveats of the study: Clonotypes that were shared across a handful of donors made up about 5.1% of naive CD4 clonotypes.

The receptor was isolated from a man between 18 and 35 years old in good health. Source material: memory CD4+ T cells sorted from blood. Subset of the sample: CD45RA-negative fraction. The chain couples TRBV7-3 to TRBJ2-1, with 12 bases aligning to TRBD1. CDR3 loop: CASSLIGGQGAPNEQFF. DNA of the CDR3: TGTGCCAGCAGCTTAATAGGGGGACAGGGGGCTCCCAATGAGCAGTTCTTC.